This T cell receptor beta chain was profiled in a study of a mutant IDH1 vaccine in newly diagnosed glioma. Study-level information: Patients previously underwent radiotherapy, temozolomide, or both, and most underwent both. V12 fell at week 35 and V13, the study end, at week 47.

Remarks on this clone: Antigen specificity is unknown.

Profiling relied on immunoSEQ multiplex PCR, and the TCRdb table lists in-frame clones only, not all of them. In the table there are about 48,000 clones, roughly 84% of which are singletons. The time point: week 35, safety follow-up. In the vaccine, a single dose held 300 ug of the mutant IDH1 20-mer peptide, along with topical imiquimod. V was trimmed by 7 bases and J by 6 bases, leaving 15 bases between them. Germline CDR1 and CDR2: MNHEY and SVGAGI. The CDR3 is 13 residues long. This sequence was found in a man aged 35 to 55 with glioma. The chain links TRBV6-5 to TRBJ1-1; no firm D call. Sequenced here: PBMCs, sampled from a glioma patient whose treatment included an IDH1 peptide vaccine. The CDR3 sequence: CASTSSSFAEAFF. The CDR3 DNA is TGTGCCAGCACCTCGTCCAGTTTCGCTGAAGCTTTCTTT.